Presented here are 17 T cell receptor beta chains from one specimen sequenced in a study. A single record per CDR3 protein comes from TCRdb applying MiXCR to the RT-PCR reads. The table includes about 700,000 distinct CDR3 sequences, 11% to 15% detected once. The specimen was memory CD4+ T cells from blood. Receptor source: a female donor in good health, serving as a healthy control.

This clonotype was observed a handful of times. In DNA, the CDR3 is TGCGCCAGCAGCCTCTCTAGCGGGAGGATAAACCAAGAGACCCAGTACTTC. It codes for CASSLSSGRINQETQYF. This chain joins TRBV4-3 and TRBJ2-5; 11 positions agree with TRBD2. Looked up from germline, CDR1 is LGHNA and CDR2 is YSLEER. CDR3 size: 17 residues. Unmatched junction bases numbered 7, after V lost 4 bases and J lost 0 bases.

This clonotype has a count of ten or more. The chain carries TRBV27 and TRBJ2-2; D gene ambiguous. The CDR3 totals 16 residues. Germline V gene lookup returns CDR1 MNHEY and CDR2 SMNVEV (reference sequence). Trimming removed 5 bases at V and 0 bases at J, with 13 bases between. This CDR3 is CASSERQPANTGELFF. In nucleotides, the CDR3 is TGTGCCAGCAGTGAGCGACAACCCGCGAACACCGGGGAGCTGTTTTTT.

This clonotype was recorded many times. The chain recombines TRBV4-3 with TRBJ2-2; D is unresolved. Germline-derived CDR1 and CDR2 are LGHNA and YSLEER. V lost 1 base and J 2 bases, leaving 8 bases between the germline ends. CDR3 length equals 15 residues. CDR3 protein: CASSQGFTNTGELFF. The CDR3 region has the DNA TGCGCCAGCAGCCAAGGATTTACCAACACCGGGGAGCTGTTTTTT.

In this sample, this clonotype turned up many times. The rearrangement uses TRBV7-3 and TRBJ2-1, with a possible D match to TRBD2 (6 bases). This CDR3 comprises 15 residues. The germline V gene has CDR1 SGHTA and CDR2 FQGTGA. Trimming took 4 bases from V and 7 from J, leaving 17 bases between them. The CDR3 loop is CASSSQGGSGNEQFF. The CDR3 DNA reads as TGTGCCAGCAGCTCCCAAGGAGGGAGCGGGAATGAGCAGTTCTTC.

The chain has TRBV6-5 and TRBJ2-7, with D possibly matching TRBD1 (5 bases). This CDR3 has 15 amino acids. The germline V gene has CDR1 MNHEY and CDR2 SVGAGI. Trimming removed 0 bases at V and 3 bases at J, with 12 bases between. In DNA, the CDR3 is TGTGCCAGCAGTTACTCTGGGCAGGGAAGCTACGAGCAGTACTTC. Its translation is CASSYSGQGSYEQYF.

The chain couples TRBV9 to TRBJ2-7, with 9 nucleotides matching TRBD2. CDR3 length: 15 amino acids. Germline V gives CDR1 SGDLS, CDR2 YYNGEE. J was trimmed by 7 bases and V by 4 bases; bases with no gene match: 12. The CDR3 DNA sequence: TGTGCCAGCAGCCCCAGTCTAGCGGGATCTGGGGAGCAGTACTTC. Amino acids: CASSPSLAGSGEQYF.

This clonotype has only a few counts. Being one base from a much bigger clone, this may be a read error. The V and J genes are TRBV6-6 and TRBJ1-5; D remains ambiguous. V shed 5 bases and J shed 1 base, with 12 bases lying between them. Germline loops: CDR1 MNHNY, CDR2 SVGAGI (reference sequence). The CDR3 sequence is 15 residues long. The CDR3 nucleotides read TGTGCCAGCAGTGCATCGTGCAGGAGCAATCAGCCCCAGCATTTT. Translating it yields CASSASCRSNQPQHF.

This clonotype showed up just a few times. The gene calls are TRBV6-2 or TRBV6-3 and TRBJ1-2; TRBD1 matches at 11 bases. Germline CDR1 reads MNHEY; CDR2 reads SVGEGT. V lost 4 bases and J lost 6; bases outside the gene matches: 7. CDR3 length: 15 amino acids. The CDR3 DNA reads as TGTGCCAGCAGTTGGGGGACAGGGGGATCGCATGGCTACACCTTC. Its translation: CASSWGTGGSHGYTF.

This clonotype was observed many times. The chain joins TRBV5-1 to TRBJ1-1; D is perhaps TRBD1 (6 bases). The V gene lost 0 bases and the J gene lost 7 bases, with 13 bases spanning the gap. The length of the CDR3 is 14 residues. Per the germline V gene, CDR1 is SGHRS and CDR2 is YFSETQ. Here the CDR3 DNA reads TGCGCCAGCAGCTTGGGCGGAGGACAGATTGAAGCTTTCTTT. Amino acid sequence: CASSLGGGQIEAFF.

This clonotype has at least ten counts. V and J are TRBV5-1 and TRBJ2-1; D possibly matches TRBD1 or TRBD2 (5 bases each). Looked up from germline, CDR1 is SGHRS and CDR2 is YFSETQ. V lost 2 bases and J lost 5, with 8 bases in between. The CDR3 totals 13 residues. CDR3 sequence: CASSFVGDNEQFF. CDR3 bases: TGCGCCAGCAGCTTTGTGGGGGACAATGAGCAGTTCTTC.

The J gene is TRBJ1-6, the V gene TRBV7-8, with a possible D match to TRBD1 (6 bases). The germline V and J ends were trimmed by 3 bases and 5 bases, with 17 bases remaining between them. This CDR3 has 17 amino acids. Germline V gives CDR1 SGHVS, CDR2 FQNEAQ. CDR3 in amino acids: CASSFRSGALNNSPLHF. CDR3 coding DNA: TGTGCCAGCAGCTTCAGATCGGGGGCTTTAAATAATTCACCCCTCCACTTT.

Only a few counts were recorded for this clonotype. This rearrangement joins TRBV12-3 or TRBV12-4 to TRBJ2-1, with 10 nucleotides matching TRBD2. V gave up 6 bases and J gave up 9 bases; unmatched junction bases: 8. This CDR3 spans 14 amino acids. The CDR3 DNA reads TGTGCCAGCAGAACTAGCGGGACAGACACTGAGCAGTTCTTC. Its protein product is CASRTSGTDTEQFF.

This clonotype was seen more than once but under ten times. The V gene is TRBV6-2 or TRBV6-3, the J gene TRBJ2-3, with 7 bases lining up with TRBD2. Germline CDR1 and CDR2: MNHEY and SVGEGT. CDR3 size: 12 residues. Trimming at V came to 7 bases and at J to 2 bases, leaving 0 bases not matched to a gene. The CDR3 DNA is TGTGCCAGCAAGCGGGACACAGATACGCAGTATTTT. This encodes CASKRDTDTQYF.

The CDR3 nucleotides read TGCAGTGCTCTACTAGCTGAGACAGATACGCAGTATTTT. The encoded protein is CSALLAETDTQYF. The J gene is TRBJ2-3, the V gene TRBV20-1, with D possibly being TRBD2 (6 bases). Germline assignment: CDR1 DFQATT and CDR2 SNEGSKA (reference sequence). The CDR3 covers 13 residues. The germline V and J ends were trimmed by 5 bases and 3 bases, with 12 bases remaining between them.

This clonotype was seen many times. The rearrangement uses TRBV29-1 and TRBJ1-2; tentative D call: TRBD1 (5 bases). The CDR3 has 12 residues. V lost 7 bases and J 8 bases, leaving 17 bases between the germline ends. In germline, CDR1 is SQVTM, CDR2 ANQGSEA. The CDR3 protein is CSAQIGVRGYTF. CDR3 in DNA: TGCAGCGCCCAAATAGGGGTACGAGGCTACACCTTC.

This sequence joins TRBV19 and TRBJ2-5; D is unclear. V gave up 3 bases and J gave up 2 bases, with 7 bases separating them. CDR1 and CDR2 (germline): LNHDA, SQIVND (reference sequence). The CDR3 sequence is 13 residues long. DNA for the CDR3: TGTGCCAGTAGTATCAACAGACAAGAGACCCAGTACTTC. It is translated as CASSINRQETQYF.

This clonotype was seen a handful of times. The rearrangement uses TRBV28 and TRBJ2-7; tentative D call: TRBD2 (5 bases). This CDR3 is 14 amino acids long. Germline lookup yields CDR1 MDHEN and CDR2 SYDVKM. Trimming took off 2 bases at V and 6 bases at J, with 14 bases between the two ends. The CDR3 bases are TGTGCCAGCAGTTTAGGAGAAATGGCGGGCGAGCAGTACTTC. It codes for CASSLGEMAGEQYF.